A single T cell receptor beta chain is shown here with its context. Its antigen is currently unknown. Using immunoSEQ multiplex PCR, the repertoire was profiled, and TCRdb retains in-frame clones only, with some absent. The data show 68,000 or so clones, with 84% seen just once and around 2.1% held by the top ten. The sample originates from a study of OX40 agonist ivuxolimab in advanced cancers. Whole-study findings and limits: Among patients with partial responses at 0.1-3.0 mg/kg, clonal expansion was among the lowest. At doses 0.1 to 3.0 mg/kg, CD4+ and CD8+ clones expanded.

The sequences come from CD4+ or CD8+ T cells sorted from blood, collected in a trial of the OX40 agonist ivuxolimab. The sequence was obtained from an adult with an advanced solid tumor such as melanoma, head and neck, liver or kidney cancer.

Here the CDR3 DNA reads TGTGCCAGCAGCTTGAGGGATAGCCCGGAGACCCAGTACTTC. Encoded protein: CASSLRDSPETQYF. The chain is built from TRBV7-9 and TRBJ2-5, with D maybe TRBD2 (5 bases). CDR3 length: 14 amino acids. V lost 3 bases and J 5 bases, leaving 13 bases between the germline ends. The germline CDR1 and CDR2 sequences are SEHNR and FQNEAQ (reference sequence).